This T cell receptor beta chain was retrieved from a study of CD8+ T cells in alopecia areata. RNA was isolated and reverse transcribed to cDNA, the sequencing template. The method was immunoSEQ multiplex PCR; TCRdb's version includes in-frame clones alone and lacks a portion of them. Counted here are about 120,000 clones, around 48% occurring once; the ten biggest clones make up 10%. The V end lost 0 bases, the J end lost 9 bases, and 12 bases lay between the germline ends. CDR1 is SGHDN and CDR2 is FVKESK in the germline V gene. The CDR3 extends over 15 amino acids. This clone was seen a few times. Its antigen remains unknown. Study-wide results and limits: Unlike in mice, where it was clearer, TCR sharing across patients was less clear, possibly HLA-related. Alopecia totalis/universalis scalp especially showed more expanded CD8+ clones than normal scalp.

Lesional scalp tissue (obtained by punch biopsy) and peripheral blood were collected from alopecia areata patients. The origin of this receptor is a human donor with alopecia areata. The V and J genes are TRBV14 and TRBJ1-6; no clear D gene. The sample was NKG2D-low CD8+ T cells sorted from blood. In DNA form, the CDR3 reads TGTGCCAGCAGCCAAGAATTCGGGATCGGTTCACCCCTCCACTTT. Amino acid sequence: CASSQEFGIGSPLHF.